The TCR beta chain described here comes from a study of OX40 agonist ivuxolimab in advanced cancers. Overall study: While on treatment, patients had intravenous ivuxolimab at 0.01 to 10 mg/kg every 2 weeks.

Looked up from germline, CDR1 is LNHDA and CDR2 is SQIVND (reference sequence). The CDR3 has 17 amino acids. V lost 2 bases, J lost 6 bases, and 22 bases lay in between. The assay was immunoSEQ multiplex PCR, and TCRdb's table has in-frame clones only and misses some. The sample consists of some 81,000 clones, 83% of them appearing once. Sequenced material: CD4+ or CD8+ T cells sorted from blood, taken in a trial of the OX40 agonist ivuxolimab. The V gene is TRBV19, the J gene TRBJ1-2, with TRBD1 as a possible D gene (6 bases). The TCR sequence derives from an adult with an advanced solid tumor such as melanoma, head and neck, liver or kidney cancer. CDR3 sequence: CASSISGSGNRAHGYTF. CDR3 nucleotides: TGTGCCAGTAGTATATCGGGGTCTGGCAACAGGGCTCATGGCTACACCTTC.